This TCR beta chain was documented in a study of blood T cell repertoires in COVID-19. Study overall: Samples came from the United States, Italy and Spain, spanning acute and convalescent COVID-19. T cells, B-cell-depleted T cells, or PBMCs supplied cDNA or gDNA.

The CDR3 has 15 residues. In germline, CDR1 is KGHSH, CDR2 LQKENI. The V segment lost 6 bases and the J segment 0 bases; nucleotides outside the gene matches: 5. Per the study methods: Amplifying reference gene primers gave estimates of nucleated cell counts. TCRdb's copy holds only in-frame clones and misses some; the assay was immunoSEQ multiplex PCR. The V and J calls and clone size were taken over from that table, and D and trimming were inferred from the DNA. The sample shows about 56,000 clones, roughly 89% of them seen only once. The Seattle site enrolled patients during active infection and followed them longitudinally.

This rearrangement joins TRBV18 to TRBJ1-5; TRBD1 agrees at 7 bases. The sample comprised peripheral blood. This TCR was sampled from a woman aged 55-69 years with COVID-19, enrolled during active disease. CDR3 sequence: CASSGTDNSNQPQHF. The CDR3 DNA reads TGTGCCAGCTCCGGGACAGACAATAGCAATCAGCCCCAGCATTTT.